The rows below give T cell receptor beta chains drawn from one sample of a study of shared clonotypes between healthy human individuals. Using immunoSEQ multiplex PCR, the repertoire was profiled, and TCRdb retains in-frame clones only, with some absent. The sample consists of 1.5 million to 2.5 million clones, about 95% of them appearing once. Material: naive CD8+ T cells sorted from blood. These receptors were taken from a man aged 18 to 30 in good health. Both conserved end residues are part of each CDR3. D genes are given only for firm matches. The size of a clone is reported for some rows only, either as once, few or many, or as a class for expanded clones.

v_gene: TRBV7-2; d_gene: -; abundance: once; j_gene: TRBJ1-2; CDR3nt: TGTGCCAGCAGTCCAGGGTACTATGGCTACACCTTC; CDR3aa: CASSPGYYGYTF
v_gene: TRBV6-5; d_gene: TRBD2; abundance: -; j_gene: TRBJ2-3; CDR3nt: TGTGCCAGCAGTTCTCCTAGCGGGGGTCTCCCAGATACGCAGTATTTT; CDR3aa: CASSSPSGGLPDTQYF
v_gene: TRBV9; d_gene: -; abundance: -; j_gene: TRBJ2-3; CDR3nt: TGTGCCAGCTCCTCCCCAGGGGGCACAGATACGCAGTATTTT; CDR3aa: CASSSPGGTDTQYF
v_gene: TRBV7-2; d_gene: TRBD2; abundance: once; j_gene: TRBJ2-3; CDR3nt: TGTGCCAGCAGCTTAGCGGGGGGGACAGATACGCAGTATTTT; CDR3aa: CASSLAGGTDTQYF
v_gene: TRBV5-4; d_gene: TRBD2; abundance: -; j_gene: TRBJ2-7; CDR3nt: TGTGCCAGCAGCTTGGGCGGGGGGCGCGAGCAGTACTTC; CDR3aa: CASSLGGGREQYF
v_gene: TRBV27; d_gene: -; abundance: -; j_gene: TRBJ2-5; CDR3nt: TGTGCCAGCAGTTTATCGCCCAGATTCCAAGAGACCCAGTACTTC; CDR3aa: CASSLSPRFQETQYF
v_gene: TRBV5-6; d_gene: -; abundance: -; j_gene: TRBJ2-7; CDR3nt: TGTGCCAGCAGTTTGACGGATCCCTACGAGCAGTACTTC; CDR3aa: CASSLTDPYEQYF
v_gene: TRBV19; d_gene: TRBD1; abundance: -; j_gene: TRBJ2-2; CDR3nt: TGTGCCAGTAGGCTTCCCGGGACAGGATACGGGGAGCTGTTTTTT; CDR3aa: CASRLPGTGYGELFF
v_gene: TRBV9; d_gene: TRBD1; abundance: -; j_gene: TRBJ1-1; CDR3nt: TGTGCCAGCAGCGGACAGGGGTCCGACACTGAAGCTTTCTTT; CDR3aa: CASSGQGSDTEAFF
v_gene: TRBV9; d_gene: -; abundance: -; j_gene: TRBJ2-3; CDR3nt: TGTGCCAGCAGCGGTCCGGGGGGCACAGATACGCAGTATTTT; CDR3aa: CASSGPGGTDTQYF
v_gene: TRBV9; d_gene: -; abundance: -; j_gene: TRBJ2-7; CDR3nt: TGTGCCAGCAGCGTAGGGGGGCCGGGATCCTCCTACGAGCAGTACTTC; CDR3aa: CASSVGGPGSSYEQYF
v_gene: TRBV28; d_gene: -; abundance: -; j_gene: TRBJ1-4; CDR3nt: TGTGCCAGCTCGACAGGTGACGTTAATGAAAAACTGTTTTTT; CDR3aa: CASSTGDVNEKLFF
v_gene: TRBV10-2; d_gene: -; abundance: -; j_gene: TRBJ1-2; CDR3nt: TGCGCCAGCAGTGAGAACAGTTTAAACTATGGCTACACCTTC; CDR3aa: CASSENSLNYGYTF
v_gene: TRBV27; d_gene: -; abundance: -; j_gene: TRBJ2-1; CDR3nt: TGTGCCAGCAGTTCACTCGGACCGGTCTCCAATGAGCAGTTCTTC; CDR3aa: CASSSLGPVSNEQFF
v_gene: TRBV6-7; d_gene: TRBD1; abundance: -; j_gene: TRBJ1-2; CDR3nt: TGTGCCAGCAGGTCTCCCAGGGACAGAGCCAACTATGGCTACACCTTC; CDR3aa: CASRSPRDRANYGYTF
v_gene: TRBV9; d_gene: TRBD1; abundance: -; j_gene: TRBJ2-5; CDR3nt: TGTGCCAGCAGCGCAACAGGGGGGCAAGAGACCCAGTACTTC; CDR3aa: CASSATGGQETQYF
v_gene: TRBV7-9; d_gene: -; abundance: -; j_gene: TRBJ2-3; CDR3nt: TGTGCCAGCTCAGGGGCGGACACAGATACGCAGTATTTT; CDR3aa: CASSGADTDTQYF
v_gene: TRBV9; d_gene: -; abundance: -; j_gene: TRBJ1-1; CDR3nt: TGTGCCAGCAGCCCCCCCGAGTGGGTTGAGAAAATGAACACTGAAGCTTTCTTT; CDR3aa: CASSPPEWVEKMNTEAFF
v_gene: TRBV19; d_gene: -; abundance: once; j_gene: TRBJ2-2; CDR3nt: TGTGCCAGCTCTTGGGGCAACACCGGGGAGCTGTTTTTT; CDR3aa: CASSWGNTGELFF
v_gene: TRBV9; d_gene: -; abundance: -; j_gene: TRBJ2-1; CDR3nt: TGTGCCAGCAGCGTAGAGGAGGGGTCCTACAATGAGCAGTTCTTC; CDR3aa: CASSVEEGSYNEQFF
v_gene: TRBV28; d_gene: -; abundance: once; j_gene: TRBJ2-7; CDR3nt: TGTGCCAGCAGCGAGGGGGGGAGCTCCTACGAGCAGTACTTC; CDR3aa: CASSEGGSSYEQYF
v_gene: TRBV13; d_gene: TRBD2; abundance: -; j_gene: TRBJ2-1; CDR3nt: TGTGCCAGCAGCTCCGGGACTAGCGGGTACTACAATGAGCAGTTCTTC; CDR3aa: CASSSGTSGYYNEQFF
v_gene: TRBV9; d_gene: TRBD2; abundance: -; j_gene: TRBJ2-1; CDR3nt: TGTGCCAGCAGCGGCGGACTAGCGGGGTACAATGAGCAGTTCTTC; CDR3aa: CASSGGLAGYNEQFF
v_gene: TRBV6-5; d_gene: -; abundance: -; j_gene: TRBJ2-5; CDR3nt: TGTGCCAGCAGTTACTCTGGCGAGGGGAACCAAGAGACCCAGTACTTC; CDR3aa: CASSYSGEGNQETQYF
v_gene: TRBV2; d_gene: TRBD1; abundance: -; j_gene: TRBJ2-2; CDR3nt: TGTGCCAGCGGGGGGACAGGGGGCCACACCGGGGAGCTGTTTTTT; CDR3aa: CASGGTGGHTGELFF
v_gene: TRBV10-1; d_gene: -; abundance: few; j_gene: TRBJ1-1; CDR3nt: TGCGCCAGCAGTGATTCCCAGGGGACTGAAGCTTTCTTT; CDR3aa: CASSDSQGTEAFF
v_gene: TRBV6-5; d_gene: -; abundance: -; j_gene: TRBJ1-2; CDR3nt: TGTGCCAGCAGTTACTCGAGTGGGGATACCACCTTC; CDR3aa: CASSYSSGDTTF
v_gene: TRBV6-1; d_gene: -; abundance: -; j_gene: TRBJ1-3; CDR3nt: TGTGCCAGCAGTGAATGGAGGGAATACTCTGGAAACACCATATATTTT; CDR3aa: CASSEWREYSGNTIYF
v_gene: TRBV7-9; d_gene: -; abundance: -; j_gene: TRBJ2-7; CDR3nt: TGTGCCAGCAGCTTACTCGCGGGACGTGACGAGCAGTACTTC; CDR3aa: CASSLLAGRDEQYF
v_gene: TRBV9; d_gene: -; abundance: -; j_gene: TRBJ2-3; CDR3nt: TGTGCCAGCAATTCGGGTCCTAGCACAGATACGCAGTATTTT; CDR3aa: CASNSGPSTDTQYF
v_gene: TRBV5-1; d_gene: -; abundance: -; j_gene: TRBJ2-5; CDR3nt: TGCGCCAGCAGCTTGGCCGGGACCTTCCAAGAGACCCAGTACTTC; CDR3aa: CASSLAGTFQETQYF
v_gene: TRBV28; d_gene: -; abundance: -; j_gene: TRBJ1-1; CDR3nt: TGTGCCAGCAGCCCTATGGACAACCGGGAAGCTTTCTTT; CDR3aa: CASSPMDNREAFF
v_gene: TRBV9; d_gene: TRBD2; abundance: -; j_gene: TRBJ2-7; CDR3nt: TGTGCCAGCAGCGTAGAGGCTAGCGGGCACACATTCTCCTACGAGCAGTACTTC; CDR3aa: CASSVEASGHTFSYEQYF
v_gene: TRBV30; d_gene: -; abundance: -; j_gene: TRBJ1-2; CDR3nt: TGTGCCTGGAGTGCCCTATGGGGCTATGGCTACACCTTC; CDR3aa: CAWSALWGYGYTF
v_gene: TRBV11-2; d_gene: TRBD1; abundance: -; j_gene: TRBJ1-3; CDR3nt: TGTGCCAGCAGCCAGGACAGGGTGGCGGGAAACACCATATATTTT; CDR3aa: CASSQDRVAGNTIYF
v_gene: TRBV4-1; d_gene: TRBD1; abundance: -; j_gene: TRBJ2-7; CDR3nt: TGCGCCAGCAGACAAGCTGCCGGGACAGGGGACCCCTACGAGCAGTACTTC; CDR3aa: CASRQAAGTGDPYEQYF
v_gene: TRBV13; d_gene: TRBD1; abundance: -; j_gene: TRBJ2-7; CDR3nt: TGTGCCAGCAGCCGGGACAGAAGCTCCTACGAGCAGTACTTC; CDR3aa: CASSRDRSSYEQYF
v_gene: TRBV5-4; d_gene: -; abundance: -; j_gene: TRBJ2-3; CDR3nt: TGTGCCAGTACCATTTTCGGAACAGATACGCAGTATTTT; CDR3aa: CASTIFGTDTQYF
v_gene: TRBV28; d_gene: TRBD1; abundance: once; j_gene: TRBJ2-5; CDR3nt: TGTGCCAGCAGACGAGACAGGGGGCTTCAAGAGACCCAGTACTTC; CDR3aa: CASRRDRGLQETQYF
v_gene: TRBV4-3; d_gene: -; abundance: once; j_gene: TRBJ2-7; CDR3nt: TGCGCCAGCAGCCAAGATCGCGAGCGGTACGGCTCCTACGAGCAGTACTTC; CDR3aa: CASSQDRERYGSYEQYF
v_gene: TRBV7-9; d_gene: -; abundance: -; j_gene: TRBJ2-1; CDR3nt: TGTGCCAGCAGCTTTAGCGGCAGCTCCTACAATGAGCAGTTCTTC; CDR3aa: CASSFSGSSYNEQFF
v_gene: TRBV7-8; d_gene: TRBD2; abundance: -; j_gene: TRBJ2-2; CDR3nt: TGTGCCAGCAGCCGCGGACTAGCGGGGGGGCCGAACACCGGGGAGCTGTTTTTT; CDR3aa: CASSRGLAGGPNTGELFF
v_gene: TRBV4-1; d_gene: -; abundance: -; j_gene: TRBJ2-1; CDR3nt: TGCGCCAGCGGCAGGGGGGCCGGCAATGAGCAGTTCTTC; CDR3aa: CASGRGAGNEQFF
v_gene: TRBV6-5; d_gene: -; abundance: -; j_gene: TRBJ2-7; CDR3nt: TGTGCCACCCAGGACCTTCGGTCCTACGAGCAGTACTTC; CDR3aa: CATQDLRSYEQYF
v_gene: TRBV10-1; d_gene: -; abundance: -; j_gene: TRBJ2-2; CDR3nt: TGCGCCAGCAGTGTCCAACCCCACACCGGGGAGCTGTTTTTT; CDR3aa: CASSVQPHTGELFF
v_gene: TRBV7-9; d_gene: -; abundance: -; j_gene: TRBJ2-7; CDR3nt: TGTGCCAGCAGTACAGGGAAATACGAGCAGTACTTC; CDR3aa: CASSTGKYEQYF
v_gene: TRBV10-3; d_gene: TRBD1; abundance: -; j_gene: TRBJ2-3; CDR3nt: TGTGCCATCAGTGCGGGCACAGGGGGCGCGGCAGATACGCAGTATTTT; CDR3aa: CAISAGTGGAADTQYF
v_gene: TRBV5-4; d_gene: -; abundance: -; j_gene: TRBJ1-1; CDR3nt: TGTGCCAGCAGCTTCTCTAACACTGAAGCTTTCTTT; CDR3aa: CASSFSNTEAFF
v_gene: TRBV9; d_gene: TRBD2; abundance: -; j_gene: TRBJ2-7; CDR3nt: TGTGCCAGCAGCGTAGATCCTAGCGGGACCTACGAGCAGTACTTC; CDR3aa: CASSVDPSGTYEQYF
v_gene: TRBV27; d_gene: -; abundance: once; j_gene: TRBJ1-6; CDR3nt: TGTGCCAGCAGTAATACCGGCTATAATTCACCCCTCCACTTT; CDR3aa: CASSNTGYNSPLHF
v_gene: TRBV6-4; d_gene: -; abundance: -; j_gene: TRBJ1-1; CDR3nt: TGTGCCAGCAGTCTCCAAGAGTACACTGAAGCTTTCTTT; CDR3aa: CASSLQEYTEAFF
v_gene: TRBV18; d_gene: -; abundance: few; j_gene: TRBJ2-7; CDR3nt: TGTGCCAGCTCGTCGACCTACGAGCAGTACTTC; CDR3aa: CASSSTYEQYF
v_gene: TRBV2; d_gene: TRBD1; abundance: -; j_gene: TRBJ2-5; CDR3nt: TGTGCCAGCAGTGATGGGGACAGGGGGCCACAAGAGACCCAGTACTTC; CDR3aa: CASSDGDRGPQETQYF
v_gene: TRBV28; d_gene: -; abundance: -; j_gene: TRBJ2-7; CDR3nt: TGTGCCAGCAGGTGGACATACTCCTACGAGCAGTACTTC; CDR3aa: CASRWTYSYEQYF
v_gene: TRBV7-9; d_gene: -; abundance: once; j_gene: TRBJ1-2; CDR3nt: TGTGCCAGCAGCCCCGATCCGGGACGAGCTAACTATGGCTACACCTTC; CDR3aa: CASSPDPGRANYGYTF
v_gene: TRBV7-9; d_gene: TRBD1; abundance: once; j_gene: TRBJ2-2; CDR3nt: TGTGCCAGCAGCTTGGGACAGGGGATCGACGGGGAGCTGTTTTTT; CDR3aa: CASSLGQGIDGELFF
v_gene: TRBV14; d_gene: TRBD1; abundance: -; j_gene: TRBJ1-2; CDR3nt: TGTGCCAGTAAGGGGACAGCAGGGCAGAACTATGGCTACACCTTC; CDR3aa: CASKGTAGQNYGYTF
v_gene: TRBV4-1; d_gene: TRBD1; abundance: -; j_gene: TRBJ2-1; CDR3nt: TGCGCCAGCAGCCCGTGGGACAGGGAAGGGAATGAGCAGTTCTTC; CDR3aa: CASSPWDREGNEQFF
v_gene: TRBV7-7; d_gene: -; abundance: -; j_gene: TRBJ2-1; CDR3nt: TGTGCTAGCAGCTTAGCACCCGGGACTCCTAATGAGCAGTTCTTC; CDR3aa: CASSLAPGTPNEQFF